These 20 T cell receptor beta chains came from one sample sequenced in a study of blood T cells in healthy people across ages. Through a sample-barcoded 5' primer and a J-beta primer mix, a second PCR was run for 7 to 11 cycles. TCRdb reprocessed the 5' RACE reads with MiXCR, giving one entry per CDR3 protein. Found here are about 1,600,000 distinct CDR3 sequences, around 39% of them singletons; the top ten hold around 8%. The sequencing sample was made of blood. All receptors derive from a woman aged 18-29 years in good health.

J is TRBJ2-6 and V is TRBV30; D call uncertain. Trimming removed 1 base at V and 1 base at J, with 11 bases between. In germline, CDR1 is GTSNPN, CDR2 SVGIG (reference sequence). The CDR3 extends over 16 amino acids. CDR3 region: CAWSGVGRSGANVLTF. In DNA, the CDR3 is TGTGCCTGGAGTGGGGTGGGCCGGTCTGGGGCCAACGTCCTGACTTTC. Looking up the rest from reference TRBV30 and TRBJ2-6 gives the full variable domain: SQTIHQWPATLVQPVGSPLSLECTVEGTSNPNLYWYRQAAGRGLQLLFYSVGIGQISSEVPQNLSASRPQDRQFILSSKKLLLSDSGFYLCAWSGVGRSGANVLTFGAGSRLTVL.

This clonotype came up a few times. The rearrangement joins TRBV9 to TRBJ2-5; 8 bases agree with TRBD2. Germline V lookup: CDR1 SGDLS, CDR2 YYNGEE. CDR3 length: 16 residues. V dropped 3 bases and J dropped 1; count of bases not matched to a gene: 8. CDR3 coding DNA: TGTGCCAGCAGCGGGGGGCGGGGGGACCCCCAAGAGACCCAGTACTTC. This gives the protein CASSGGRGDPQETQYF. Full variable domain (missing parts from reference TRBV9 and TRBJ2-5): DSGVTQTPKHLITATGQRVTLRCSPRSGDLSVYWYQQSLDQGLQFLIQYYNGEERAKGNILERFSAQQFPDLHSELNLSSLELGDSALYFCASSGGRGDPQETQYFGPGTRLLVL.

J is TRBJ1-4 and V is TRBV28, with TRBD1 identical over 10 bases. Germline lookup yields CDR1 MDHEN and CDR2 SYDVKM. Trimming cost V 2 bases and J 6 bases; bases outside gene matches: 9. The CDR3 runs to 17 residues. CDR3 residues: CASSLDNRQGADEKLFF. The CDR3 DNA reads as TGTGCCAGCAGTTTAGATAACAGACAGGGGGCGGATGAAAAACTGTTTTTT.

This clonotype was found a few times. The rearrangement uses TRBV20-1 and TRBJ2-1; D not resolved. The V end was cut by 5 bases, the J end by 7 bases, with 9 bases between. Germline CDR1 is DFQATT and CDR2 is SNEGSKA (reference sequence). The CDR3 runs to 11 residues. The CDR3 here is CSAVGPNEQFF. The CDR3 coding sequence is TGCAGTGCTGTTGGCCCAAATGAGCAGTTCTTC.

The chain carries TRBV5-1 and TRBJ2-3; D tentatively fits TRBD1 or TRBD2 (5 bases each). The germline V and J ends were trimmed by 4 bases and 0 bases, with 12 bases remaining between them. The CDR3 runs 15 residues. Germline V gene data show CDR1 as SGHRS and CDR2 as YFSETQ. The CDR3 DNA follows: TGCGCCAGCAGCGGGGACGGACCCAGCACAGATACGCAGTATTTT. This translates into CASSGDGPSTDTQYF.

This chain joins TRBV12-3 or TRBV12-4 and TRBJ2-2; D gene unclear. The V and J ends lost 8 bases and 0 bases respectively, with 7 bases between them. The CDR3 runs 13 residues. CDR3 region: CASLETNTGELFF. CDR3 bases: TGTGCCAGCCTGGAAACGAACACCGGGGAGCTGTTTTTT.

This clonotype was seen more than once but under ten times. This rearrangement joins TRBV27 to TRBJ1-6, with 7 bases identical to TRBD1. Trimming took 6 bases from V and 6 from J; bases not matched to a gene: 8. The CDR3 totals 15 residues. CDR1 MNHEY and CDR2 SMNVEV come from the germline V gene (reference sequence). DNA of the CDR3: TGTGCCAGCAGAAGGACCCGGGACAGTAATTCACCCCTCCACTTT. It specifies CASRRTRDSNSPLHF.

This clonotype came up a few times. DNA for the CDR3: TGTGCCAGCAGCACCCGGACAGGTTTACTCCAAGAGACCCAGTACTTC. This gives the protein CASSTRTGLLQETQYF. The chain joins TRBV11-2 to TRBJ2-5; 7 bases are a match to TRBD1. Looked up from germline, CDR1 is SGHAT and CDR2 is FQNNGV. There are 16 residues in the CDR3. V shed 5 bases and J 1 base; nucleotides not matched to a gene: 10. The whole variable domain, remainder taken from reference TRBV11-2 and TRBJ2-5, is EAGVAQSPRYKIIEKRQSVAFWCNPISGHATLYWYQQILGQGPKLLIQFQNNGVVDDSQLPKDRFSAERLKGVDSTLKIQPAKLEDSAVYLCASSTRTGLLQETQYFGPGTRLLVL.

The sample holds a few counts of this clonotype. The chain has TRBV6-2 or TRBV6-3 and TRBJ2-5; no clear D gene. Trimming took off 4 bases at V and 5 bases at J, with 17 bases between the two ends. Per the germline V gene, CDR1 is MNHEY and CDR2 is SVGEGT. There are 15 residues in the CDR3. The CDR3 is CASSSPAPLGETQYF. The CDR3 DNA is TGTGCCAGCAGTTCCCCGGCCCCACTGGGGGAGACCCAGTACTTC.

The chain couples TRBV6-5 to TRBJ1-5; tentatively, D is TRBD1 (6 bases). CDR1 and CDR2 from the germline V gene are MNHEY and SVGAGI. V was cut by 4 bases and J by 3 bases, with 19 bases left in between. CDR3 length equals 17 residues. CDR3 region: CASSSQGPHSPNQPQHF. CDR3 bases: TGTGCCAGCAGTTCACAGGGCCCGCATTCCCCCAATCAGCCCCAGCATTTT.

In this sample, this clonotype turned up a few times. The chain joins TRBV15 to TRBJ2-5; D remains ambiguous. CDR1 and CDR2 (germline): LNHNV, YYDKDF (reference sequence). This CDR3 has 14 amino acids. Between the trimmed V and J ends, which lost 5 bases and 4 bases, there was a span of 14 bases. In DNA form, the CDR3 reads TGTGCCACCAGCGGCGGACGGATGCGAGAGACCCAGTACTTC. It specifies CATSGGRMRETQYF.

The chain has TRBV4-2 and TRBJ2-1; weak D call: TRBD2 (6 bases). The germline V and J ends were trimmed by 2 bases and 5 bases, with 13 bases remaining between them. Germline CDR1 and CDR2: LGHNA and YNFKEQ. CDR3 size: 15 residues. The CDR3 sequence is CASSQPGTQNNEQFF. CDR3 sequence (DNA): TGTGCCAGCAGCCAACCCGGGACTCAAAACAATGAGCAGTTCTTC.

The chain has TRBV3-1 and TRBJ2-7; 10 bases are a match to TRBD2. This CDR3 has 15 amino acids. V lost 6 bases, J lost 7 bases, and 12 bases stayed unmatched. The germline CDR1 and CDR2 sequences are LGHDT and YNNKEL (reference sequence). The CDR3 region has the DNA TGTGCCAGCAGGGCCCTAGCGGGGGCTCTCAATGAGCAGTACTTC. Encoded protein: CASRALAGALNEQYF.

This clonotype appeared a few times. The rearrangement joins TRBV10-1 to TRBJ2-1; D may correspond to TRBD1 or TRBD2 (6 bases each). Trimming shortened V by 7 bases and J by 8 bases, and 12 bases separated the two germline ends. The CDR3 contains 12 residues. From germline, CDR1 is WNHNN and CDR2 SYGVQD (reference sequence). The DNA of the CDR3 is TGCGCCAGCAATTCCGGGGGCGATGAGCAGTTCTTC. Encoded protein: CASNSGGDEQFF.

Only one count was recorded for this clonotype. A much more abundant neighbour one base away suggests this may be a read error. The chain is built from TRBV11-1 and TRBJ2-1; 7 positions match TRBD1. Germline CDR1 is SGHAT and CDR2 is FQDESV (reference sequence). The J segment lost 13 bases and the V segment lost 6 bases, leaving 15 bases of the junction unmatched. This CDR3 is 14 amino acids long. This CDR3 reads CASSTGALRETQFF. The CDR3 region has the DNA TGTGCCAGCAGTACAGGGGCTTTGCGAGAGACCCAGTTCTTC.

The chain joins TRBV28 to TRBJ2-4, with TRBD2 matching over 7 bases. The J call is in doubt because the DNA end fits TRBJ2-7 better. The CDR3 spans 15 residues. The germline gives CDR1 MDHEN, CDR2 SYDVKM. The CDR3 region has the DNA TGTGCCAGCAGTATCCTGACCAGCGGGAATTACGAGCAGTACTTC. This gives the protein CASSILTSGNYEQYF.

The genes are TRBV7-2 and TRBJ2-7, with a tentative D call TRBD2 (6 bases). The ends were cut back, 1 base at V and 0 bases at J, with 10 bases in the middle. CDR3 length: 15 residues. Germline V gene data show CDR1 as SGHTA and CDR2 as FQGNSA. This CDR3 is CASSLVYGSSYEQYF. DNA for the CDR3: TGTGCCAGCAGCTTAGTATACGGGAGCTCCTACGAGCAGTACTTC.

This rearrangement joins TRBV12-3 or TRBV12-4 to TRBJ2-3, with 8 bases identical to TRBD2. V dropped 5 bases and J dropped 1; count of bases not matched to a gene: 8. The CDR3 contains 16 residues. The CDR3 reads CASSLSGGLGTDTQYF. The CDR3 DNA reads TGTGCCAGCAGTCTGAGCGGGGGCCTCGGCACAGATACGCAGTATTTT.

The table lists this clonotype with a few counts. The V call is TRBV7-2, the J call TRBJ1-1; D ambiguous. Germline V CDR1 and CDR2: SGHTA, FQGNSA. V lost 5 bases to trimming and J lost 1 base, with 14 bases between them. The CDR3 sequence is 15 residues long. The CDR3 bases are TGTGCCAGCAGCCCTCGTTACGGCGGGAACACTGAAGCTTTCTTT. Its translation: CASSPRYGGNTEAFF. The full variable domain, with the rest looked up from reference TRBV7-2 and TRBJ1-1, is GAGVSQSPSNKVTEKGKDVELRCDPISGHTALYWYRQSLGQGLEFLIYFQGNSAPDKSGLPSDRFSAERTGGSVSTLTIQRTQQEDSAVYLCASSPRYGGNTEAFFGQGTRLTVV.

This chain joins TRBV7-9 and TRBJ1-1; TRBD1 matches 7 bases. The CDR3 loop spans 15 amino acids. With 1 base clipped from V and 1 base from J, the junction kept 3 bases outside the gene matches. From germline, CDR1 is SEHNR and CDR2 FQNEAQ (reference sequence). This CDR3 reads CASSLVQGKNTEAFF. The CDR3 bases are TGTGCCAGCAGCTTAGTACAGGGGAAGAACACTGAAGCTTTCTTT.